A selection of T cell receptor beta chains follows, all from one sample in a study of T cells in localized non-small cell lung cancer. Some clones are missing from TCRdb's copy, which holds only in-frame ones; the method was immunoSEQ multiplex PCR. The sample comprises 4,000 to 6,500 clones, less than 40% of which are singletons, and about 8% rests with the top ten. This specimen was lung tumor tissue, taken before any cancer treatment. Receptors originate from a female donor older than 55 with stage I lung adenocarcinoma. CDR3s include the opening cysteine and the closing phenylalanine or tryptophan. D genes are given only for firm matches. The size entry is marked missing in some rows and otherwise reads once, few, many or a size class.

clone_size j_call d_call v_call cdr3_nt cdr3_aa
few TRBJ1-3 NA TRBV6-8 TGTGCCAGCAGTGCCCGGACTGCTGGAAACACCATATATTTT CASSARTAGNTIYF
NA TRBJ1-2 NA TRBV7-5 TGTGCCAGCAGCCCGTGGGACAGGAACTATGGCTACACCTTC CASSPWDRNYGYTF
few TRBJ2-3 TRBD1 TRBV28 TGTGCCAGCAGAGAGACAGGGGGGGGGACAGATACGCAGTATTTT CASRETGGGTDTQYF
few TRBJ2-5 NA TRBV6-8 TGTGCCAGCAGTAAAGGCTTTGAAGAGACCCAGTACTTC CASSKGFEETQYF
few TRBJ2-7 NA TRBV6-8 TGTGCCAGCACCCGGACGGAGGGACCCTACGAGCAGTACTTC CASTRTEGPYEQYF
NA TRBJ2-1 NA TRBV15 TGTGCCACCAGCAGAGAGCCTCGGGACACCTACAATGAGCAGTTCTTC CATSREPRDTYNEQFF
NA TRBJ1-5 TRBD1 TRBV7-7 TGTGCCAGCAGCCGGGACAGCAACAATCAGCCCCAGCATTTT CASSRDSNNQPQHF
few TRBJ1-5 NA TRBV11-3 TGTGCCAGCAGCTTAGTTGATAGGCAGCTAAATCAGCCCCAGCATTTT CASSLVDRQLNQPQHF
once TRBJ2-1 NA TRBV29-1 TGCAGCGCCAGGGTCACCTACAATGAGCAGTTCTTC CSARVTYNEQFF
medium-sized TRBJ2-5 NA TRBV9 TGTGCCAGCAGCCTCGGGACAGGTCGGGGGGAAGAGACCCAGTACTTC CASSLGTGRGEETQYF
NA TRBJ2-5 NA TRBV6-8 TGTGCCAGCAGTCCCGAAAAGGGACCAGGAGAGACCCAGTACTTC CASSPEKGPGETQYF
few TRBJ1-6 NA TRBV6-8 TGTGCCAGCACCGGGGCCTCTAATAATTCACCCCTCCACTTT CASTGASNNSPLHF
NA TRBJ1-3 NA TRBV11-3 TGTGCCAGCAGTTACACGGACAGAACTACTGGAAACACCATATATTTT CASSYTDRTTGNTIYF
few TRBJ1-3 NA TRBV15 TGTGCCACCAGCAGAGATAGGGTGGGGACTGGTGGAAACACCATATATTTT CATSRDRVGTGGNTIYF
medium-sized TRBJ1-5 NA TRBV6-8 TGTGCCAGCAGTTACAGAAATAGCAATCAGCCCCAGCATTTT CASSYRNSNQPQHF
many TRBJ1-2 NA TRBV6-8 TGTGCCATCAGTGCACCTGTTTTTAAAAATAACTATGGCTACACCTTC CAISAPVFKNNYGYTF
few TRBJ1-1 NA TRBV11-3 TGTGCCAGCAGCCTGACTTGGGGGGACACTGAAGCTTTCTTT CASSLTWGDTEAFF
few TRBJ2-5 TRBD2 TRBV11-3 TGTGCCAGCAGCCAACCCGGGACTAGTTTTTCGTCCCAGTACTTC CASSQPGTSFSSQYF
NA TRBJ2-4 TRBD1 TRBV29-1 TGCAGCGTTGAAACGGGACAGGGGGCTCAGTACTTC CSVETGQGAQYF
few TRBJ2-1 NA TRBV9 TGTGCCAGCAGTGGGCTAGCCTTTGCCAATGAGCAGTTCTTC CASSGLAFANEQFF
few TRBJ2-7 NA TRBV5-1 TGCGCCAGCAGCTTGAGTCGGGGATCCTACGAGCAGTACTTC CASSLSRGSYEQYF
NA TRBJ1-2 TRBD1 TRBV18 TGTGCCAGCTCACCGGACAGGGCCCCCGGCAGTAGTGGCTACACCTTC CASSPDRAPGSSGYTF
NA TRBJ1-2 TRBD1 TRBV29-1 TGCAGCGTGCCCGTAGGGACAGGGGGTAATGGCTACACCTTC CSVPVGTGGNGYTF
NA TRBJ1-3 NA TRBV5-1 TGCGCCAGCAGCTTGGAAGGGGGGCTCTCTGGAAACACCATATATTTT CASSLEGGLSGNTIYF
few TRBJ1-2 NA TRBV11-3 TGTGCCAGCAGCTATTCAGGGGCGAATAACTATGGCTACACCTTC CASSYSGANNYGYTF
NA TRBJ2-5 NA TRBV29-1 TGCAGCGTTGAACGTGTTTTTGGAGTTTCAGGGACCCAGTACTTC CSVERVFGVSGTQYF
NA TRBJ2-1 NA TRBV10-2 TGCGCCAGCAGTGAGGGTTACAATGAGCAGTTCTTC CASSEGYNEQFF
NA TRBJ1-5 TRBD1 TRBV11-3 TGTGCCAGCTCCACTCAGGGGGTCTGGAGCAATCAGCCCCAGCATTTT CASSTQGVWSNQPQHF
NA TRBJ1-5 NA TRBV6-8 TGTGCCAGCAGTTACGGAGGGATCGGGAGCAATCAGCCCCAGCATTTT CASSYGGIGSNQPQHF
NA TRBJ2-4 NA TRBV9 TGTGCCAGCAGCGTAGGGGGGGACAGATCAAACATTCAGTACTTC CASSVGGDRSNIQYF
NA TRBJ2-3 TRBD1 TRBV9 TGTGCCAGCAGGAGACAGGGGGCGCGTATAGATACGCAGTATTTT CASRRQGARIDTQYF
NA TRBJ2-7 NA TRBV29-1 TGCAGCGTTGAATTCCACGGGGGGAATAGGGGGAACGAGCAGTACTTC CSVEFHGGNRGNEQYF
few TRBJ1-1 NA TRBV25-1 TGTGCCAGCAGTGAACGACCTGCCGCGGGTGCTTTCTTT CASSERPAAGAFF
NA TRBJ1-1 TRBD1 TRBV11-3 TGTGCCAGCGGTACCGGGACAGCGAACACTGAAGCTTTCTTT CASGTGTANTEAFF
once TRBJ1-1 NA TRBV19 TGTGCCAGTAGGGTGACAATGAACACTGAAGCTTTCTTT CASRVTMNTEAFF
few TRBJ2-7 NA TRBV6-8 TGTGCCAGCGGTCGGGGATATGGCGAGCAGTACTTC CASGRGYGEQYF
NA TRBJ1-4 TRBD1 TRBV30 TGTGCCTGGAGTGCCCGACAGGGTCTCGGAGAAAAACTGTTTTTT CAWSARQGLGEKLFF
few TRBJ2-7 TRBD1 TRBV6-8 TGTGCCAGCAGACTACTTGAGGACAGGGTATACGAGCAGTACTTC CASRLLEDRVYEQYF
NA TRBJ1-5 NA TRBV28 TGTGCCAGCAGTTTGGGATACGGACCCAGGGAGCCCCAGCATTTT CASSLGYGPREPQHF
NA TRBJ1-2 NA TRBV30 TGTGCCTACCCCACCGGCCGTGGCTACACCTTC CAYPTGRGYTF
medium-sized TRBJ1-1 NA TRBV6-8 TGTGCCAGCAGTTACCCGGCGGGACGCTATTCATTGAACACTGAAGCTTTCTTT CASSYPAGRYSLNTEAFF
NA TRBJ2-7 TRBD2 TRBV11-3 TGTGCCAGCAGCTTAGAACTAGCGGTGGCCTACGAGCAGTACTTC CASSLELAVAYEQYF
few TRBJ2-5 TRBD1 TRBV6-8 TGTGCCAGCAGTTGGCGATTACCGGGACAGGGGGCACAGACCCAGTACTTC CASSWRLPGQGAQTQYF
NA TRBJ1-4 NA TRBV23-1 TGCGCCAGCAGCCTCCAGTCACATTCTAATGAAAAACTGTTTTTT CASSLQSHSNEKLFF
NA TRBJ2-5 TRBD2 TRBV10-2 TGCGCCAGCAGTGTCGGCGGGGGGTCCCAAGAGACCCAGTACTTC CASSVGGGSQETQYF
medium-sized TRBJ2-5 NA TRBV6-8 TGTGCCAGCAGTTCGTCCCTTCTGACCCAGTACTTC CASSSSLLTQYF
NA TRBJ2-1 NA TRBV6-8 TGTGCCACCAGCCTGCCAAGGGGCGATTGGGGGGATGAGCAGTTCTTC CATSLPRGDWGDEQFF
few TRBJ1-6 TRBD1 TRBV29-1 TGCAGCGTGAGGGGGACAGATAATTCACCCCTCCACTTT CSVRGTDNSPLHF
NA TRBJ2-2 NA TRBV6-8 TGTGCCAGCAGTCGGGGTTCCACCGGGGAGCTGTTTTTT CASSRGSTGELFF
medium-sized TRBJ2-7 NA TRBV11-3 TGTGCCAGCAGCTTAGGTGGAAGAGGGGCCGACTCCTACGAGCAGTACTTC CASSLGGRGADSYEQYF
NA TRBJ1-4 TRBD1 TRBV5-1 TGCGCCAGCAGCTCGACAGGGATTGGTGAAAAACTGTTTTTT CASSSTGIGEKLFF
few TRBJ2-3 TRBD2 TRBV7-7 TGTGCCAGCAGCCCGGGGCCGGGGGGGCCCACAGATACGCAGTATTTT CASSPGPGGPTDTQYF